This T cell receptor (beta chain) was documented in a study of shared clonotypes between healthy human individuals. The data were produced by immunoSEQ multiplex PCR, yet TCRdb's version contains in-frame clones alone and is incomplete. The data contain about 520,000 clones, about 96% of them singletons. The donors were all Caucasian adults (living in Nashville, Tennessee). Negatively enriched CD4+ T cells were divided by CD45RA into naive and memory. The germline V gene has CDR1 MDHEN and CDR2 SYDVKM. The CDR3 consists of 14 residues. The V and J ends lost 5 bases and 8 bases, in that order; junction bases with no gene match: 9.

The chain links TRBV28 to TRBJ1-2; 9 bases fit TRBD1. The source material was naive CD4+ T cells sorted from blood. Subset in this sample: CD45RA+ positively selected. The receptor comes from a woman aged 25-40 years in good health. CDR3 residues: CASSPGTGLLGYTF. The CDR3 nucleotides read TGTGCCAGCAGTCCGGGGACAGGGCTTCTGGGCTACACCTTC.